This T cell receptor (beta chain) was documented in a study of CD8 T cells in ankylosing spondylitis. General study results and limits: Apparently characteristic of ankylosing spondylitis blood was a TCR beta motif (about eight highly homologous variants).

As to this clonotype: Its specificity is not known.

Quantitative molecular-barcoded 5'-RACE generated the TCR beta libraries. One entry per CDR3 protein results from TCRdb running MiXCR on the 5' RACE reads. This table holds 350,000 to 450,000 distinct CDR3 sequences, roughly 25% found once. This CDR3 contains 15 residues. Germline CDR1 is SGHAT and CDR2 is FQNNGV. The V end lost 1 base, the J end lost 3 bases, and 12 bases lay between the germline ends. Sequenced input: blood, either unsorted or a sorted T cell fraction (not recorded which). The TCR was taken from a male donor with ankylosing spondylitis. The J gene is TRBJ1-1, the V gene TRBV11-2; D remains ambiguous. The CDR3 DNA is TGTGCCAGCAGCTTAGTAGGCCACCGGGACACTGAAGCTTTCTTT. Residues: CASSLVGHRDTEAFF.